Listed below are T cell receptor beta chains from one sample, sequenced in a study of blood T cell repertoires in COVID-19. The protocol was immunoSEQ multiplex PCR, while the TCRdb copy is restricted to in-frame clones and leaves out a portion. This repertoire shows around 220,000 clones, 85% to 90% found once; its top ten account for about 14%. The sequenced material came from PBMCs or T cells enriched from blood (not recorded which). The receptors shown here come from a woman between 45 and 60 years old with acute COVID-19. The CDR3 runs from the conserved cysteine through the conserved F or W. Each record gives: CDR3 length, J gene, V gene, clone size, D gene, CDR3 protein, CDR3 DNA. The D gene is left open where the match is weak. For some rows the clone size is stated as once, few or many, or as a class when expanded; others skip it.

14	TRBJ1-1	TRBV19	NA	NA	CASSPGILNTEAFF	TGTGCCAGTAGCCCAGGGATACTGAACACTGAAGCTTTCTTT
13	TRBJ2-2	TRBV11-2	NA	TRBD1	CASSPDRGRELFF	TGTGCCAGCAGCCCCGACAGGGGCCGGGAGCTGTTTTTT
13	TRBJ2-3	TRBV7-3	NA	NA	CASSLTRQDTQYF	TGTGCCAGCAGCCTAACCAGACAAGATACGCAGTATTTT
16	TRBJ1-3	TRBV18	NA	NA	CASSPDRVSVGNTIYF	TGTGCCAGCTCACCGGACAGAGTTTCGGTGGGAAACACCATATATTTT
21	TRBJ2-1	TRBV20-1	NA	TRBD2	CSASSTPKHSGRLVLYNEQFF	TGCAGTGCTAGTTCAACACCGAAACATAGCGGGAGACTAGTCCTCTACAATGAGCAGTTCTTC
13	TRBJ2-1	TRBV7-6	NA	NA	CASSFQVYNEQFF	TGTGCCAGCAGCTTCCAGGTTTACAATGAGCAGTTCTTC
14	TRBJ2-3	TRBV19	NA	NA	CASSPQTVTDTQYF	TGTGCCAGTAGTCCTCAAACAGTCACAGATACGCAGTATTTT
18	TRBJ2-7	TRBV6-2/TRBV6-3	NA	TRBD1	CASSPNYLGQLKKYEQYF	TGTGCCAGCAGTCCAAACTATTTGGGACAGCTTAAAAAGTACGAGCAGTACTTC
14	TRBJ1-6	TRBV5-1	NA	NA	CASSLAGTNSPLHF	TGCGCCAGCAGCTTGGCTGGGACAAATTCACCCCTCCACTTT
13	TRBJ1-2	TRBV7-9	few	TRBD1	CASSWGQNYGYTF	TGTGCCAGCAGCTGGGGACAGAACTATGGCTACACCTTC
15	TRBJ1-6	TRBV21-1	NA	NA	CASSKGRQGNSPLHF	TGTGCCAGCAGCAAAGGTCGGCAGGGGAATTCACCCCTCCACTTT
15	TRBJ2-7	TRBV11-1	NA	TRBD2	CASSLAGGGIHEQYF	TGTGCCAGCAGCTTAGCGGGCGGGGGGATTCACGAGCAGTACTTC
15	TRBJ1-5	TRBV28	NA	TRBD1	CASSEGQGVIQPQHF	TGTGCCAGCAGTGAGGGACAGGGGGTGATTCAGCCCCAGCATTTT
15	TRBJ2-1	TRBV5-1	NA	NA	CASSPQTGLPREQFF	TGCGCCAGCAGCCCTCAAACGGGACTCCCGAGGGAGCAGTTCTTC
20	TRBJ1-1	TRBV6-6	NA	NA	CASSPDYLDSGGSWNTEAFF	TGTGCCAGCAGTCCCGACTACTTGGACAGCGGAGGATCATGGAACACTGAAGCTTTCTTT
14	TRBJ1-1	TRBV30	NA	TRBD1	CAWTLDRGYTEAFF	TGTGCCTGGACCCTGGACAGGGGATACACTGAAGCTTTCTTT
15	TRBJ2-1	TRBV7-2	NA	TRBD1	CASSSDRAYRNEQFF	TGTGCCAGCAGCTCCGACAGGGCCTACAGAAATGAGCAGTTCTTC
17	TRBJ2-7	TRBV18	NA	TRBD1	CASSVVGQGRPVKEQYF	TGTGCCAGCTCAGTAGTAGGACAGGGGCGCCCCGTTAAAGAGCAGTACTTC
14	TRBJ2-4	TRBV28	NA	TRBD2	CAIESGTKKNIQYF	TGTGCCATCGAATCTGGGACTAAAAAAAACATTCAGTACTTC
12	TRBJ2-1	TRBV6-6	few	TRBD1	CASTTGGNEQFF	TGTGCCAGCACTACAGGGGGCAATGAGCAGTTCTTC
15	TRBJ1-6	TRBV28	NA	NA	CASNSDSSYNSPLHF	TGTGCCAGCAATTCTGACAGCTCCTATAATTCACCCCTCCACTTT
16	TRBJ1-4	TRBV19	NA	NA	CASSRNIVERGEKLFF	TGTGCCAGTAGCCGGAACATCGTAGAAAGGGGTGAAAAACTGTTTTTT
15	TRBJ1-6	TRBV27	NA	TRBD1	CASSFWQGGNSPLHF	TGTGCCAGCAGTTTTTGGCAGGGGGGAAATTCACCCCTCCACTTT
13	TRBJ2-5	TRBV7-9	NA	NA	CASSPPSQETQYF	TGTGCCAGCAGCCCCCCCTCCCAGGAGACCCAGTACTTC
12	TRBJ2-1	TRBV28	NA	NA	CASSLRYNEQFF	TGTGCCAGCAGTTTACGGTACAATGAGCAGTTCTTC
11	TRBJ2-1	TRBV6-2/TRBV6-3	NA	NA	CASSGANEPFF	TGTGCCAGCAGTGGGGCAAATGAGCCCTTCTTC
16	TRBJ1-5	TRBV28	NA	TRBD1	CASNLPGQGRDQPQHF	TGTGCCAGCAACCTACCGGGACAGGGGCGGGATCAGCCCCAGCATTTT
12	TRBJ2-1	TRBV7-8	NA	TRBD1	CASSPNWDRRFF	TGTGCCAGCAGCCCGAACTGGGACAGGAGGTTCTTC
16	TRBJ1-1	TRBV5-1	NA	NA	CASSLELATGASGAFF	TGCGCCAGCAGCTTGGAATTGGCTACTGGGGCCTCGGGAGCTTTCTTT
14	TRBJ2-1	TRBV2	NA	TRBD2	CASGLAGERGEQFF	TGTGCCAGCGGACTAGCGGGAGAGAGGGGTGAGCAGTTCTTC
12	TRBJ2-5	TRBV6-5	NA	TRBD1	CASSSGGETQYF	TGTGCCAGCAGCTCAGGGGGCGAGACCCAGTACTTC
13	TRBJ2-2	TRBV19	few	NA	CASFNANTGELFF	TGTGCCAGTTTCAATGCGAACACCGGGGAGCTGTTTTTT
14	TRBJ2-3	TRBV24-1	NA	TRBD1	CATSEAGTVDTQYF	TGTGCCACCAGTGAGGCTGGGACAGTAGATACGCAGTATTTT
15	TRBJ2-2	TRBV7-2	NA	TRBD2	CASQVSGRVTGELFF	TGTGCCAGCCAAGTCAGCGGGAGGGTCACCGGGGAGCTGTTTTTT
13	TRBJ1-5	TRBV7-8	NA	NA	CASSSRSNQPQHF	TGTGCCAGCAGCTCTCGGAGCAATCAGCCCCAGCATTTT
15	TRBJ1-5	TRBV2	NA	TRBD1	CASSENRGGNQPQHF	TGTGCCAGCAGTGAAAACAGGGGCGGCAATCAGCCCCAGCATTTT
13	TRBJ2-5	TRBV6-5	NA	NA	CASRKQGQETQYF	TGTGCCAGCAGGAAACAGGGCCAAGAGACCCAGTACTTC
15	TRBJ2-3	TRBV19	NA	TRBD2	CATGTSGGITDTQYF	TGTGCCACTGGGACTAGCGGGGGGATCACAGATACGCAGTATTTT
17	TRBJ2-7	TRBV5-8	NA	TRBD2	CASSLALGAGVGYEQYF	TGTGCCAGCAGCTTGGCCTTGGGAGCGGGAGTAGGCTACGAGCAGTACTTC
15	TRBJ2-7	TRBV28	NA	TRBD2	CASSLGTSGSYEQYF	TGTGCCAGCAGTTTAGGGACTAGCGGCTCCTACGAGCAGTACTTC
19	TRBJ2-3	TRBV7-9	once	TRBD2	CASSPTGTSGTYSTDTQYF	TGTGCCAGCAGTCCAACCGGGACTAGCGGGACTTACAGCACAGATACGCAGTATTTT
12	TRBJ1-2	TRBV28	NA	NA	CAIYSRRYGYTF	TGTGCCATCTACTCCCGGCGGTATGGCTACACCTTC
13	TRBJ1-2	TRBV27	NA	TRBD1	CASSFRDSYGYTF	TGTGCCAGCAGTTTTCGGGACAGCTATGGCTACACCTTC
14	TRBJ1-5	TRBV2	NA	TRBD1	CASTLTGRGQPQHF	TGTGCCAGCACTCTGACAGGGCGTGGACAGCCCCAGCATTTT
13	TRBJ1-2	TRBV11-2	NA	NA	CASSLTGGNGYTF	TGTGCCAGCAGCTTAACGGGAGGCAATGGCTACACCTTC
12	TRBJ1-2	TRBV5-6	NA	TRBD1	CASSWGQGGDTF	TGTGCCAGCAGCTGGGGACAGGGAGGGGACACCTTC
14	TRBJ2-3	TRBV6-4	once	TRBD2	CASSEAGGTDTQYF	TGTGCCAGCAGTGAAGCGGGAGGCACAGATACGCAGTATTTT
21	TRBJ1-5	TRBV12-5	NA	TRBD1	CASGLVHFTDRAKISNQPQHF	TGTGCTAGTGGTTTGGTACATTTTACCGACAGGGCAAAGATTAGCAATCAGCCCCAGCATTTT
16	TRBJ2-7	TRBV28	once	TRBD2	CASSQGGGLVYNEQYF	TGTGCCAGCAGTCAAGGCGGGGGACTAGTATACAACGAGCAGTACTTC
11	TRBJ1-2	TRBV21-1	few	NA	CASSDRYGYTF	TGTGCCAGCAGCGACAGATATGGCTACACCTTC
18	TRBJ1-5	TRBV5-8	NA	TRBD1	CASSLEGQVMLSIRSQHF	TGTGCCAGCAGCTTAGAGGGACAGGTCATGCTTTCTATCAGGTCCCAGCATTTT
15	TRBJ1-2	TRBV28	NA	TRBD1	CASSLGDRGHYGYTF	TGTGCCAGCAGTTTGGGGGACAGGGGGCACTATGGCTACACCTTC
15	TRBJ2-5	TRBV7-2	NA	TRBD2	CASSYEGLAGETQYF	TGTGCCAGCAGCTATGAGGGACTAGCAGGCGAGACCCAGTACTTC
13	TRBJ1-5	TRBV29-1	NA	TRBD1	CSVAQGAYQPQHF	TGCAGCGTTGCCCAGGGGGCTTATCAGCCCCAGCATTTT
13	TRBJ2-7	TRBV7-8	once	NA	CASSLASTGEQYF	TGTGCCAGCAGCTTAGCGAGTACGGGCGAGCAGTACTTC